The clone carrying this T cell receptor (beta chain) was seen a few times. The sample belongs to a study of T cell changes during pregnancy in multiple sclerosis. Here immunoSEQ multiplex PCR was the method, and the copy in TCRdb shows in-frame clones only, minus some. The data contain fewer than 110,000 clones, more than 90% of them singletons. This CDR3 comprises 14 residues. J gave up 8 bases and V 4 bases, and 5 bases lay outside the gene matches. Germline CDR1 reads SNHLY; CDR2 reads FYNNEI. The rearrangement uses TRBV2 and TRBJ1-4; 9 bases fit TRBD1. This specimen was peripheral blood, taken in the second trimester of pregnancy. The sequence came from a female donor with multiple sclerosis, enrolled in a pregnancy study. The CDR3 DNA sequence: TGTGCCAGCAGTGCGGGACAGGGAAGCGAAAAACTGTTTTTT. It encodes CASSAGQGSEKLFF.